This TCR beta chain is from a study of T cells after yellow fever vaccination. General observations from the study: Highly abundant clonotypes carried over from the bulk population could end up in FACS-sorted repertoires as contaminants.

This clonotype was observed many times. Its specificity is not known. There are 11 residues in the CDR3. Trimming took 4 bases from V and 2 from J, leaving 3 bases between them. TCRdb reprocessed the 5' RACE reads via MiXCR and lists one record per CDR3 protein. Here the sample spans approximately 160,000 distinct CDR3 sequences, approximately 6.2% being singletons. The sample consisted of CD4+ T cells sorted from PBMCs, taken on the day of the first yellow fever vaccination. The genes are TRBV12-3 or TRBV12-4 and TRBJ2-7; D ambiguous. The TCR sequence derives from a man aged 18 to 29 who received the YFV17D yellow fever vaccine. Written as DNA, the CDR3 is TGTGCCAGCAGTTCGGCCTACGAGCAGTACTTC. Its translation: CASSSAYEQYF.